This T cell receptor (beta chain) originates from a study of blood T cell repertoires in COVID-19. Study overall: Sources were T cells, B-cell-depleted T cells, or PBMCs; the material itself was cDNA or gDNA.

This clone came up once. Its ends do not fully match the called genes, so a read error is possible. Sequencing used immunoSEQ multiplex PCR; TCRdb keeps in-frame clones, though not all of them. The sample includes roughly 330,000 clones, approximately 89% of them seen just once. Source material: PBMCs or T cells enriched from blood (not recorded which). This clonotype was obtained from a woman in her twenties or thirties who had recovered from COVID-19.

The CDR3: CASSQMTGSTDTQYF. In DNA form, the CDR3 reads TGTGCCAGCAGCCAAATGACAGGGAGCACGGATACGCAGTATTTT. This chain joins TRBV4-2 and TRBJ2-3; 7 positions agree with TRBD1. The CDR3 covers 15 residues. CDR1 is LGHNA, CDR2 YNFKEQ, per germline.